This T cell receptor (beta chain) derives from a study of T cell responses to AZD1222 COVID-19 vaccine. From germline, CDR1 is SGHRS and CDR2 YFSETQ. V lost 6 bases and J lost 4, with 14 bases in between. The CDR3 has 13 amino acids. Study results and caveats: The number of AZD1222 recipients seropositive at baseline was only five to seven. Every sample of the repertoires postdated the peak T cell response. Dominant at 160-218 and 743-854, vaccine-associated CD4 TCRs also spanned spike. Clonal diversity was possibly underestimated, and white British individuals and females predominated among donors.

Profiled with immunoSEQ multiplex PCR; TCRdb holds only in-frame clones, not every one. The data hold around 140,000 clones, with approximately 94% observed a single time. This clone occurred once. Antigen specificity is unknown. Sample: peripheral blood, taken on day 0 of AZD1222 vaccination. This chain uses TRBV5-1 with TRBJ2-7; D is possibly TRBD2 (7 bases). The TCR was taken from an adult in good health. The CDR3, as DNA: TGCGCCAGCACCCGGGGGGCCGGATACGAGCAGTACTTC. It yields the protein CASTRGAGYEQYF.